This T cell receptor beta chain appears in the sequencing data of a study of cytotoxic CD8 clonotypes in ibrutinib-treated CLL. As for the study in general: Across the patients, around 10 were relapsed/refractory, more than 14 treatment-naive and under 18 IGHV unmutated. Complete response was seen in 2 patients and partial in some 25; some 12 progressed and about 14 stayed remitted after a median around 6 years. General study findings and limits: Clonality increased with ibrutinib response but returned toward baseline at progression.

Note on this clone: Its antigen is still unknown.

CDR3 length equals 17 residues. V was pared by 3 bases and J by 6 bases, with 12 bases of the junction left unmatched. The V gene's germline CDR1 is LNHDA and CDR2 SQIVND (reference sequence). Assay used: immunoSEQ multiplex PCR; TCRdb lists only in-frame clones, some missing. There are approximately 330,000 clones in the sample; around four fifths occur only once, and roughly 7% lies in the top ten. The source of this sequence is a human donor with chronic lymphocytic leukemia. The chain is built from TRBV19 and TRBJ2-2, with 8 positions matching TRBD1. Source: PBMCs, taken before ibrutinib treatment. The CDR3 coding sequence is TGTGCCAGTAGTATCATTTTTCCACAGGGGGATTCCGGGGAGCTGTTTTTT. It is translated as CASSIIFPQGDSGELFF. The full variable domain, with the rest looked up from reference TRBV19 and TRBJ2-2, is DGGITQSPKYLFRKEGQNVTLSCEQNLNHDAMYWYRQDPGQGLRLIYYSQIVNDFQKGDIAEGYSVSREKKESFPLTVTSAQKNPTAFYLCASSIIFPQGDSGELFFGEGSRLTVL.